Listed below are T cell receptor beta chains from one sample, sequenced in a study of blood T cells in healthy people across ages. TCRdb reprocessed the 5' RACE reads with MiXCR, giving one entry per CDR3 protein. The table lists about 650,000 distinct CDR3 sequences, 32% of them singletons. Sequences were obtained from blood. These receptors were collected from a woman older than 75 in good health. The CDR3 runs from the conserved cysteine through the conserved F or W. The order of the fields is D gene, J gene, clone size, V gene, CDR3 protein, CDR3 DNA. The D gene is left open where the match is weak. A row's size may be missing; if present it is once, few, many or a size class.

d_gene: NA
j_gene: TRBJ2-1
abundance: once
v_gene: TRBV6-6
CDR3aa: CASSLAHGNEQFF
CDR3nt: TGTGCCAGCAGTTTAGCGCACGGGAATGAGCAGTTCTTC

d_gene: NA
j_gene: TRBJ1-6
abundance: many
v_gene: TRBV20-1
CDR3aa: CSAADRRDSPLHF
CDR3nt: TGCAGTGCTGCGGACCGACGGGATTCACCCCTCCACTTT

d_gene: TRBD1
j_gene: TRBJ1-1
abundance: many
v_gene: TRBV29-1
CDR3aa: CSPHRGLMNTEAFF
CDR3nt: TGCAGCCCGCACAGGGGGCTCATGAACACTGAAGCTTTCTTT

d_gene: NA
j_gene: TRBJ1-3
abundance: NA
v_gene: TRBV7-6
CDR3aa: CASSLVEDRVARNTIYF
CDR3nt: TGTGCCAGCAGCTTAGTAGAGGACCGCGTTGCTAGAAACACCATATATTTT

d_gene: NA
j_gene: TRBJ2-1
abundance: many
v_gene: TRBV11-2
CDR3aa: CASRAGYSTNEQFF
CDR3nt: TGTGCCAGCCGGGCCGGGTACTCGACCAATGAGCAGTTCTTC

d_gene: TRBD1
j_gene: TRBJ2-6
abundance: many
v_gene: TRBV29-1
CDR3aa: CSVAGTGPGANVLTF
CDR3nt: TGCAGCGTTGCCGGGACAGGTCCCGGGGCCAACGTCCTGACTTTC

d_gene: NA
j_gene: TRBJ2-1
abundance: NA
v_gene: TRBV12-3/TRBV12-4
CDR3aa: CASSLVPVPAGTQFF
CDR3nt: TGTGCCAGCAGTTTAGTCCCCGTCCCAGCAGGGACCCAGTTCTTC

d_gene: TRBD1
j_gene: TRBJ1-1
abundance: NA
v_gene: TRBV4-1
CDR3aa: CASSQLSLRGGLNTEAFF
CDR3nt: TGCGCCAGCAGCCAACTGAGCCTCAGGGGGGGCCTAAACACTGAAGCTTTCTTT

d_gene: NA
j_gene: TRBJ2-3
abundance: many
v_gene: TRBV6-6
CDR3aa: CASSYSTGIDTQYF
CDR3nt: TGTGCCAGCAGTTACTCGACAGGAATAGATACGCAGTATTTT

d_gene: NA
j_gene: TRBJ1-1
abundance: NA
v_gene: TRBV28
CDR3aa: CASRGNSGRYEAFF
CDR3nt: TGTGCCAGCAGAGGCAATTCGGGCAGATACGAAGCTTTCTTT

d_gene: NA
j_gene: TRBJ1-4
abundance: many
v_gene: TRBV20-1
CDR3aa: CSAPQGPEKLFF
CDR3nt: TGCAGTGCTCCCCAGGGCCCTGAAAAACTGTTTTTT

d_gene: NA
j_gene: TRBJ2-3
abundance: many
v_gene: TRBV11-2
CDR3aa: CASSLVLWNTQYF
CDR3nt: TGTGCCAGCAGCTTAGTTCTTTGGAATACGCAGTATTTT

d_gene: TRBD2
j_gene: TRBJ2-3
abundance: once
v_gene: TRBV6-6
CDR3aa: CASISRGGAADTQYF
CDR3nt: TGTGCCAGCATCTCGAGGGGAGGGGCGGCAGATACGCAGTATTTT

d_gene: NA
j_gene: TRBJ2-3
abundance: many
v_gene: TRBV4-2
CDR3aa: CASSPHWGQGDTDTQYF
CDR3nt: TGTGCCAGCAGCCCCCATTGGGGCCAGGGAGACACAGATACGCAGTATTTT

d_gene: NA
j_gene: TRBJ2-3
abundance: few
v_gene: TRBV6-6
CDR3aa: CASSYRGTDTQYF
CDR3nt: TGTGCCAGCAGTTATAGGGGAACAGATACGCAGTATTTT

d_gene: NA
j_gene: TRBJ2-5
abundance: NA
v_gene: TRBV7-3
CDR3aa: CASSQIRGGEQYF
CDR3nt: TGTGCCAGCAGCCAGATAAGGGGAGGTGAGCAGTACTTC

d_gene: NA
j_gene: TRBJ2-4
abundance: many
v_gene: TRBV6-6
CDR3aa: CASSLLKNIQYF
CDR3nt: TGTGCCAGCAGTCTACTCAAAAACATTCAGTACTTC

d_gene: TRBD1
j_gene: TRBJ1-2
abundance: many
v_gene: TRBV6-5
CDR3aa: CASSRQGRSYTF
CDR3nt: TGTGCCAGCAGTCGACAGGGAAGGAGCTACACCTTC

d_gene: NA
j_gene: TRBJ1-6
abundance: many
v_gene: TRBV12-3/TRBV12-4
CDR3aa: CASSRDGLLNSPLHF
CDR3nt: TGTGCCAGCAGTAGGGACGGACTTCTGAATTCACCCCTCCACTTT

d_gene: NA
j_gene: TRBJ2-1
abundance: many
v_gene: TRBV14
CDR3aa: CASSPALLGNEQFF
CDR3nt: TGTGCCAGCAGCCCCGCCCTACTTGGGAATGAGCAGTTCTTC

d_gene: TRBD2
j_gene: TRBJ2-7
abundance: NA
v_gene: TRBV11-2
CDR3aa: CAGSLVASGEGGEQYF
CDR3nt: TGTGCCGGCAGCTTAGTAGCTAGCGGGGAAGGCGGGGAGCAGTACTTC

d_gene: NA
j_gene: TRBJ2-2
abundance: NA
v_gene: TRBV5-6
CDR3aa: CASSLAAELFF
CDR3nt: TGTGCCAGCAGCTTGGCCGCGGAGCTGTTTTTT